The TCR beta chain under discussion was sequenced for a study of beta chain features in type 1 diabetes (dated by TCRdb to the late 2010s). In the study overall: Mean age, gender distribution, total cell number and subset yield did not differ between patients and healthy donors. Naive and central memory subsets were obtained from all 28 donors, but regulatory and stem cell-like memory subsets were isolated from only 8 patients and roughly eight healthy donors. A total of 107,917,701 sorted cells were examined across all samples, and the number of cells per subset was strongly correlated with RNA yield. In the study, recently diagnosed type 1 diabetes patients and matched healthy donors were compared on the TCRB repertoires of their sorted circulating CD4+ T cell subsets.

From each donor, a single peripheral blood sample of roughly 0.11 L on average was drawn into heparinised tubes. Naive, central memory, regulatory and stem cell-like memory CD4+ T cells were sorted on a BD FACSAria II using a panel including CD45RO, CCR7, CD25, CD127, CD95 and CD27. Purity was above 98% for every sorted population. PBMCs were isolated immediately by Lymphoprep density gradient centrifugation and stained directly without culture. Samples were stained and sorted in pairs, with one healthy donor and one patient per experiment, so that batch effects were minimized. Study-wide conclusions, independent of this receptor: Type 1 diabetes patients showed a moderate but significant shortening of TCRB CDR3 length in all four CD4+ subsets. The naive, central memory and regulatory TCRB repertoires appeared to resemble one another more closely among patients than among healthy donors. Because the HLA sub-analyses included only small numbers of individuals, any influence of HLA type on TCRB rearrangement was left unresolved. Because cDNA was sequenced instead of genomic DNA, highly expressing activated cells could be over-represented, though the groups showed no difference in activation or CD3 levels. PCR might favor shorter templates, but patient and control samples were amplified and corrected together, so any skew would affect both groups equally. Patients with type 1 diabetes made fewer insertions and deleted more nucleotides at VDJ recombination sites, implying thymic rearrangement abnormalities.

The entire amount of isolated RNA was reverse transcribed using the High Capacity cDNA Reverse Transcription Kit, so the sequenced TCRB transcripts were expressed ones. Deep immunoSEQ sequencing was applied to naive, central memory and regulatory T cell samples, giving an average of roughly 3.5 million total reads per sample. After sorted cells were lysed in RLT buffer, RNA was extracted with DNase-treated RNeasy Micro or Mini kits, with the choice depending on cell number. Each cell subset was processed separately to prevent cross-contamination, with patient and healthy donor samples processed together. TCRB sequences were amplified from cDNA with the immunoSEQ multiplex PCR, producing 87-bp fragments spanning the CDR3 region. Sequencing of the amplicons was done on the Illumina HiSeq platform. In the source study's methods: Synthetic template baselines were used to correct PCR bias computationally, reads within Hamming distance 2 were collapsed, and singletons that could not be merged were discarded. Reads were aligned against IMGT so that V, D and J genes, CDR3 length and insertions or deletions at six rearrangement sites could be assigned. Within each subset, clonotype counts were normalized to sorted cell number, and only after that were true diversity and Gini coefficients computed with the tcR R package. The overlap coefficient, calculated on TCRB nucleotide sequences, was used to measure repertoire sharing. Out-of-frame TCRB sequences from naive cells were analyzed as a proxy for the pre-selection repertoire. The source is immuneACCESS, and TCRdb retained only in-frame sequences with V and J called. Part of the clones is not carried over; for the studies checked, unresolved V genes explain less than half of this, and the remainder is unexplained. V, J and clone size reflect that table, while D and trimming were determined from the DNA. The sample profile shows about 360,000 clones; roughly an eighth of them were found once. The ten largest account for 0.015% to 0.02% of the sample.

About this clone: No cognate antigen has been identified for it. No clone much larger than this one lies a single base away; base qualities are absent.

The CDR3, from cysteine to phenylalanine, totals 15 residues. This entry keeps only the CDR3 DNA: 45 bases, framed from base 1. At the junction V is shortened by 4 bases and J by 1 base, with 12 bases in between. CDR1 and CDR2 are drawn from the germline V gene: SGHRS, YFSETQ. The receptor's source is a man aged 18 to 29 in good health. The chain employs TRBV5-1 and TRBJ2-4, with no reliable assignment of the D segment. Source material: naive CD4+ T cells from blood. Explained via the paper, the cell subset or site label denotes: true naive CD4+ T cells. The CDR3 has the sequence CASSAVAGAKNIQYF. The sequenced DNA is TGCGCCAGCAGCGCCGTCGCCGGGGCCAAAAACATTCAGTACTTC.